Reported below is one TCR beta chain. Its matching antigen is unknown. Germline lookup yields CDR1 MDHEN and CDR2 SYDVKM. With V trimmed by 5 bases and J by 16 bases, 9 bases remained unmatched. The CDR3 covers 12 residues. These data come from a study of T cell responses to AZD1222 COVID-19 vaccine. Here immunoSEQ multiplex PCR was the method, and the copy in TCRdb shows in-frame clones only, minus some. The table includes 100,000 to 120,000 clones, around 90% detected once. General observations from the study: Spike-specific TCR breadth and depth were elevated following two AZD1222 doses. Among the donors, most were white British and more were female, and clonal diversity was possibly underestimated.

Sequenced here: peripheral blood, sampled on day 0 of AZD1222 vaccination. The V call is TRBV28, the J call TRBJ1-4; 8 nucleotides align to TRBD1. The receptor comes from an adult in good health. The CDR3 DNA is TGTGCCAGCAGTACCCCGGGACAGGTGTGGTTTTTT. It codes for CASSTPGQVWFF.